A single T cell receptor (beta chain) is shown here with its context. What it binds is not known. This entry is derived from a study of cytomegalovirus exposure and HLA in healthy donors. General study results and limits: Later analysis reportedly placed an Asian-associated ancestry cluster below the roughly 680-donor mean in N-insertions.

It was healthy bone marrow donors who served as donors. The study ran its PCR with 60 Vbeta and 13 Jbeta primers. Sequencing was performed with immunoSEQ multiplex PCR; in TCRdb, only in-frame clones are kept and a portion is missing. The repertoire consists of roughly 140,000 clones, with 80% occurring once and the leading ten covering about 2.2%. Germline CDR1 and CDR2: SGHRS and YFSETQ. This CDR3 has 15 amino acids. Trimming removed 2 bases from V and 9 bases from J, with 20 bases in between. Sequencing was done on a sample of PBMCs. V and J are TRBV5-1 and TRBJ1-1; D gene uncertain. The origin of this receptor is a man aged 25 to 45 in good health and CMV-seronegative. CDR3 protein: CASSLSTGRDIKAFF. CDR3 nucleotides: TGCGCCAGCAGCTTATCGACCGGACGGGATATAAAAGCTTTCTTT.